This TCR beta chain is from a study of T cell responses to AZD1222 COVID-19 vaccine. CDR1 and CDR2 from the germline V gene are WNHNN and SYGVQD (reference sequence). CDR3 length: 14 amino acids. The V and J ends lost 4 bases and 6 bases respectively, with 16 bases between them. Remarks on this clone: The antigen is undetermined.

Method: immunoSEQ multiplex PCR; TCRdb's copy keeps in-frame clones and lacks some. The sample comprises around 160,000 clones, 75% to 95% of which are singletons, and 2.8% rests with the top ten. Notes on the study in general: As reported, nearly half of all spike-specific TCRs target variant regions that are unmutated. There were mostly white British donors and more females than males, and clonal diversity was possibly underestimated. The span of vaccine-associated CD4 TCRs extended across spike, with dominance at 160-218 and 743-854.

The clonotype originates from an adult in good health. The chain recombines TRBV10-1 with TRBJ2-7; the D gene is possibly TRBD1 (5 bases). The input for sequencing was peripheral blood, taken on day 0 of MenACWY control vaccination. CDR3 sequence (DNA): TGCGCCAGCAGTGTCCGTCAGGGTTGGGGCGAGCAGTACTTC. Protein sequence: CASSVRQGWGEQYF.